These 20 T cell receptor beta chains were sequenced from one sample in a study of Ad26.COV2.S vaccination and SARS-CoV-2 variants. The treatment was: about 20 received Ad26.COV2.S at low or high dose, single or two shots; about 5 received placebo; per-sample allocation not given. The study sampled participants on day 63 after the first vaccine or placebo injection. Method: immunoSEQ multiplex PCR; TCRdb's copy keeps in-frame clones and lacks some. The table records about 420,000 clones, roughly 90% of them present only once. The sample here was peripheral blood, taken in a trial of Ad26.COV2.S vaccine versus placebo. The receptors come from a person aged 18 to 65 who received the Ad26.COV2.S COVID-19 vaccine or a placebo.

This chain links TRBV14 with TRBJ2-7; D gene ambiguous. The V end lost 5 bases, the J end lost 0 bases, and 14 bases lay between the germline ends. Germline values: CDR1 SGHDN, CDR2 FVKESK. The CDR3 is 15 residues long. The CDR3 spells CASSARTRSSYEQYF. For the CDR3, the DNA is TGTGCCAGCAGCGCACGGACGAGGAGCTCCTACGAGCAGTACTTC.

This chain uses TRBV12-3 or TRBV12-4 with TRBJ2-3; 8 bases are a match to TRBD1. Unmatched junction bases numbered 7, after V lost 4 bases and J lost 10 bases. CDR3 length: 13 amino acids. CDR3: CASSSLDRGAQYF. The CDR3 DNA reads TGTGCCAGCAGTTCGCTCGACAGGGGTGCGCAGTATTTT.

The chain has TRBV6-2 or TRBV6-3 and TRBJ1-2; 7 bases match TRBD1. CDR3 length equals 16 residues. The V gene end was trimmed by 3 bases and the J gene end by 0 bases; junction bases not matched to a gene: 7. Germline lookup yields CDR1 MNHEY and CDR2 SVGEGT. The CDR3 DNA is TGTGCCAGCAGTTATACCGACAGGGAGGCTAACTATGGCTACACCTTC. The encoded protein is CASSYTDREANYGYTF.

J is TRBJ1-1 and V is TRBV9, with 11 nucleotides matching TRBD1. The length of the CDR3 is 14 residues. From germline, CDR1 is SGDLS and CDR2 YYNGEE. V lost 3 bases to trimming and J lost 3 bases; unmatched junction nucleotides: 1. The CDR3 loop is CASSAGQGDTEAFF. Here the CDR3 DNA reads TGTGCCAGCAGCGCGGGACAGGGGGACACTGAAGCTTTCTTT.

CDR3 residues: CASSIDGGLYNEQFF. The DNA for the CDR3 is TGTGCCAGTAGTATAGACGGGGGGCTATACAATGAGCAGTTCTTC. This chain joins TRBV19 and TRBJ2-1, with D perhaps matching TRBD2 (7 bases). V was clipped by 0 bases and J by 4 bases, with 10 bases between them. The CDR3 is 15 amino acids. CDR1 and CDR2 (germline): LNHDA, SQIVND (reference sequence). Filled out from reference TRBV19 and TRBJ2-1, the complete variable domain reads DGGITQSPKYLFRKEGQNVTLSCEQNLNHDAMYWYRQDPGQGLRLIYYSQIVNDFQKGDIAEGYSVSREKKESFPLTVTSAQKNPTAFYLCASSIDGGLYNEQFFGPGTRLTVL.

V usage is TRBV5-1 and J usage is TRBJ2-1; 11 bases fit TRBD2. V dropped 9 bases and J dropped 0; count of bases not matched to a gene: 14. The CDR3 length is 18 residues. The germline V gene has CDR1 SGHRS and CDR2 YFSETQ. CDR3 residues: CATSENLGLAVSYNEQFF. Here the CDR3 DNA reads TGCGCCACATCGGAAAATTTGGGACTAGCGGTCTCCTACAATGAGCAGTTCTTC. Variable domain in full (rest from reference TRBV5-1 and TRBJ2-1): KAGVTQTPRYLIKTRGQQVTLSCSPISGHRSVSWYQQTPGQGLQFLFEYFSETQRNKGNFPGRFSGRQFSNSRSEMNVSTLELGDSALYLCATSENLGLAVSYNEQFFGPGTRLTVL.

The chain couples TRBV5-1 to TRBJ2-2; D is ambiguous. Trimming took off 1 base at V and 3 bases at J, with 10 bases between the two ends. Germline V CDR1 and CDR2: SGHRS, YFSETQ. The length of the CDR3 is 15 residues. CDR3 protein: CASSLSARDTGELFF. DNA of the CDR3: TGCGCCAGCAGCTTGTCAGCCCGGGACACCGGGGAGCTGTTTTTT.

The chain carries TRBV5-5 and TRBJ1-6; a possible D gene is TRBD1 (5 bases). The ends were cut back, 0 bases at V and 8 bases at J, with 12 bases in the middle. The CDR3 totals 15 residues. Germline CDR1 SGHKS, CDR2 YYEKEE (reference sequence). Written as DNA, the CDR3 is TGTGCCAGCAGCTTGGAAGGGACCCCCTATTCACCCCTCCACTTT. This encodes CASSLEGTPYSPLHF.

V gene TRBV28 combines with J gene TRBJ1-5; D call uncertain. The CDR3 contains 15 residues. Trimming removed 1 base at V and 0 bases at J, with 7 bases between. From germline, CDR1 is MDHEN and CDR2 SYDVKM. The CDR3 sequence: CASSLFGYSNQPQHF. CDR3 nucleotide sequence: TGTGCCAGCAGTTTATTCGGTTATAGCAATCAGCCCCAGCATTTT.

To note about this clone: Other DNA sequences within the sample encode an identical CDR3. The chain is built from TRBV12-3 or TRBV12-4 and TRBJ2-5; D gene ambiguous. V shed 6 bases and J shed 2 bases, with 4 bases lying between them. The CDR3 is 11 residues long. The CDR3 sequence is CASRLQETQYF. CDR3 coding DNA: TGTGCCAGCAGACTACAAGAGACCCAGTACTTC.

This clone was found once. The V gene is TRBV3-1 (or the pseudogene TRBV3-2), the J gene TRBJ2-2; TRBD1 might be the D (6 bases). Between the trimmed V and J ends, which lost 1 base and 5 bases, there was a span of 14 bases. Germline V gene data show CDR1 as LGHDT and CDR2 as YNNKEL (reference sequence). This CDR3 has 16 amino acids. CDR3 in DNA: TGTGCCAGCAGCCAAGCTCAGGGGCGCGGGACCGGGGAGCTGTTTTTT. Translation gives CASSQAQGRGTGELFF.

This clone has only one observation. The chain carries TRBV20-1 and TRBJ2-7, with 11 bases identical to TRBD1. The CDR3 loop spans 14 amino acids. V lost 3 bases and J lost 3; bases outside the gene matches: 4. From germline, CDR1 is DFQATT and CDR2 SNEGSKA (reference sequence). CDR3 bases: TGCAGTGCTAGTACGGGACAGGGGGTCTACGAGCAGTACTTC. Translated: CSASTGQGVYEQYF.

The rearrangement joins TRBV28 to TRBJ1-2, with 9 bases that match TRBD1. This CDR3 region has 15 residues. V shed 0 bases, J shed 4 bases, and the junction held 3 bases outside the gene matches. Germline CDR1 and CDR2: MDHEN and SYDVKM. The CDR3, as DNA: TGTGCCAGCAGTTTATGGGGGGACAGGGCCTATGGCTACACCTTC. Protein: CASSLWGDRAYGYTF.

The chain links TRBV6-5 to TRBJ1-2; tentative D call: TRBD1 (5 bases). Trimming took 4 bases from V and 1 from J, leaving 10 bases between them. The length of the CDR3 is 14 residues. CDR1 is MNHEY, CDR2 SVGAGI, per germline. The CDR3 DNA reads as TGTGCCAGCAGTTTCCTGGGGGATAACTATGGCTACACCTTC. Translation gives CASSFLGDNYGYTF.

The CDR3 DNA is TGTGCCAGCAGTTACACGGGACTAGCGGGGGGCAGCACAGATACGCAGTATTTT. This translates into CASSYTGLAGGSTDTQYF. The rearrangement uses TRBV6-2 or TRBV6-3 and TRBJ2-3; 15 bases line up with TRBD2. Germline V lookup: CDR1 MNHEY, CDR2 SVGEGT. The CDR3 is 18 amino acids. V lost 2 bases, J lost 0 bases, and 3 bases stayed unmatched.

The J gene is TRBJ2-3, the V gene TRBV18; no clear D. Trimming took 1 base from V and 1 from J, leaving 9 bases between them. The CDR3 contains 15 residues. Looked up from germline, CDR1 is KGHSH and CDR2 is LQKENI. The CDR3 spells CASSPLAARTDTQYF. The DNA for the CDR3 is TGTGCCAGCTCACCACTGGCTGCCCGCACAGATACGCAGTATTTT.

The rearrangement joins TRBV29-1 to TRBJ2-2; 8 bases agree with TRBD2. The CDR3 has 15 amino acids. V gave up 6 bases and J gave up 6 bases; unmatched junction bases: 12. Per germline, CDR1 SQVTM and CDR2 ANQGSEA. CDR3 coding DNA: TGCAGCGTGGCCCGGGGGGGTACCCTATCCGGGGAGCTGTTTTTT. Translated, it gives CSVARGGTLSGELFF.

The chain joins TRBV2 to TRBJ2-5, with D possibly called TRBD1 or TRBD2 (5 bases each). Looked up from germline, CDR1 is SNHLY and CDR2 is FYNNEI. Trimming pared 8 bases from V and 4 bases from J, leaving 11 bases between. This CDR3 region has 12 residues. DNA of the CDR3: TGTGCCAGCCGGGACGTGCGAGAGACCCAGTACTTC. It is translated as CASRDVRETQYF.

The chain links TRBV6-5 to TRBJ2-3, with D unclear. Germline V gene data show CDR1 as MNHEY and CDR2 as SVGAGI. The germline V and J ends were trimmed by 7 bases and 0 bases, with 11 bases remaining between them. The CDR3 covers 14 residues. This chain's CDR3 is CASTLSVSTDTQYF. In nucleotides, the CDR3 is TGTGCCAGCACCTTATCCGTGAGCACAGATACGCAGTATTTT.

This clone was seen a single time. This chain links TRBV29-1 with TRBJ1-2, with 10 positions matching TRBD1. Germline loops: CDR1 SQVTM, CDR2 ANQGSEA. The CDR3 is made up of 13 amino acids. V trimming: 3 bases; J trimming: 7 bases; junction bases outside the gene matches: 5. The CDR3: CSVDGDRGGGYTF. The CDR3 DNA is TGCAGCGTTGATGGGGACAGGGGCGGTGGCTACACCTTC.